The 20 T cell receptor beta chains in this list originate from one sample, sequenced in a study of CD8+ T cells in alopecia areata. RNA was extracted and reverse transcribed into cDNA as the sequencing template. The protocol was immunoSEQ multiplex PCR, while the TCRdb copy is restricted to in-frame clones and leaves out a portion. The repertoire includes over 95,000 clones, 60% to 75% of them detected once, and 15% to 19% sits in the top ten. The treatment is: oral pan-JAK inhibitor, 5-10 mg twice daily. Sequences were derived from CD8+ T cells sorted from blood, sampled at week 4, from a patient treated with tofacitinib. The receptors stem from a human donor with alopecia areata.

This clone was observed a few times. The chain combines TRBV2 with TRBJ1-1; D is uncertain. V was cut by 3 bases and J by 5 bases, with 7 bases left in between. Germline CDR1 and CDR2: SNHLY and FYNNEI. The CDR3 contains 12 residues. In nucleotides, the CDR3 is TGTGCCAGCAGTGAGCCCGGGACTGAAGCTTTCTTT. This gives the protein CASSEPGTEAFF.

This clone was observed a handful of times. The rearrangement joins TRBV28 to TRBJ2-4; TRBD1 might be the D (6 bases). CDR3 length: 13 amino acids. Germline V gives CDR1 MDHEN, CDR2 SYDVKM. Trimming shortened V by 6 bases and J by 3 bases, and 9 bases separated the two germline ends. DNA for the CDR3: TGTGCCAGCAGCGAGGGGGTCAAAAACATTCAGTACTTC. Translation gives CASSEGVKNIQYF.

The chain combines TRBV7-9 with TRBJ2-5; D unclear. The CDR3 contains 15 residues. Trimming removed 5 bases from V and 2 bases from J, with 15 bases in between. The V gene's germline CDR1 is SEHNR and CDR2 FQNEAQ (reference sequence). The CDR3 region has the DNA TGTGCCAGCAGCGAGCCGCTACCCAGTCAAGAGACCCAGTACTTC. Translating it yields CASSEPLPSQETQYF.

This clone was found a few times. V usage is TRBV29-1 and J usage is TRBJ2-1, with TRBD2 matching over 15 bases. The CDR3 length is 15 residues. Germline V gene sequence: CDR1 SQVTM, CDR2 ANQGSEA. Trimming took 1 base from V and 7 from J; bases not matched to a gene: 2. The CDR3, as DNA: TGCAGCGTTGAAGGGACTAGCGGGAGGGGAAATGAGCAGTTCTTC. Translating gives CSVEGTSGRGNEQFF.

The chain employs TRBV29-1 and TRBJ2-2; TRBD2 might be the D (5 bases). The V end was cut by 5 bases, the J end by 4 bases, with 11 bases between. The CDR3 totals 13 residues. Germline V gene data show CDR1 as SQVTM and CDR2 as ANQGSEA. DNA of the CDR3: TGCAGCGTTCCCGGGGAGCTCACCGGGGAGCTGTTTTTT. It yields the protein CSVPGELTGELFF.

This rearrangement joins TRBV9 to TRBJ2-7; maybe TRBD1 (5 bases). The CDR3 totals 15 residues. Between the trimmed V and J ends, which lost 0 bases and 2 bases, there was a span of 12 bases. From germline, CDR1 is SGDLS and CDR2 YYNGEE. Here the CDR3 reads CASSVGQGAAYEQYF. CDR3 nucleotides: TGTGCCAGCAGCGTAGGTCAAGGGGCGGCCTACGAGCAGTACTTC.

CDR3 nucleotides: TGCGCCAGCAGCTTGGGGGTTAGCTCCTACAATGAGCAGTTCTTC. Encoded protein: CASSLGVSSYNEQFF. V usage is TRBV5-1 and J usage is TRBJ2-1, with unresolved D. Germline CDR1 SGHRS, CDR2 YFSETQ. Trimming shortened V by 0 bases and J by 0 bases, and 7 bases separated the two germline ends. This CDR3 has 15 residues.

V usage is TRBV27 and J usage is TRBJ1-2; D perhaps matches TRBD1 (5 bases). The V end lost 3 bases, the J end lost 4 bases, and 15 bases lay between the germline ends. Germline lookup yields CDR1 MNHEY and CDR2 SMNVEV (reference sequence). This CDR3 region has 15 residues. CDR3 loop: CASSLTPGFGYGYTF. CDR3 sequence (DNA): TGTGCCAGCAGTTTGACCCCAGGGTTCGGCTATGGCTACACCTTC.

This chain links TRBV10-3 with TRBJ2-5, with D possibly being TRBD1 (6 bases). Germline CDR1 reads ENHRY; CDR2 reads SYGVKD. V dropped 7 bases and J dropped 1 base, with 7 bases sitting between them. This CDR3 is built from 12 residues. In DNA form, the CDR3 reads TGTGCCATCATGGACAGCCAAGAGACCCAGTACTTC. Protein sequence: CAIMDSQETQYF.

The rearrangement uses TRBV15 and TRBJ1-6, with D maybe TRBD1 (6 bases). CDR1 and CDR2 (germline): LNHNV, YYDKDF (reference sequence). The V end was cut by 5 bases, the J end by 9 bases, with 20 bases between. The CDR3 length is 16 residues. CDR3 coding DNA: TGTGCCACCAGCCCGTCGCGGTACAGGGACGGTTCACCCCTCCACTTT. Its protein is CATSPSRYRDGSPLHF.

This clone came up a few times. The rearrangement joins TRBV2 to TRBJ1-5; the D is unclear. The CDR3 extends over 15 amino acids. V was clipped by 6 bases and J by 0 bases, with 12 bases between them. Germline V lookup: CDR1 SNHLY, CDR2 FYNNEI. DNA of the CDR3: TGTGCCAGCAGGCACACAGTGGATAGCAATCAGCCCCAGCATTTT. This gives the protein CASRHTVDSNQPQHF. The full variable domain, rest sourced from reference TRBV2 and TRBJ1-5, is EPEVTQTPSHQVTQMGQEVILRCVPISNHLYFYWYRQILGQKVEFLVSFYNNEISEKSEIFDDQFSVERPDGSNFTLKIRSTKLEDSAMYFCASRHTVDSNQPQHFGDGTRLSIL.

The V and J genes are TRBV11-2 and TRBJ2-3, with 10 bases matching TRBD2. Per the germline V gene, CDR1 is SGHAT and CDR2 is FQNNGV. The CDR3 covers 18 residues. V gave up 3 bases and J gave up 2 bases; unmatched junction bases: 11. The CDR3 is CASSFPWTSGASTDTQYF. For the CDR3, the DNA is TGTGCCAGCAGCTTTCCCTGGACTAGCGGAGCCTCCACAGATACGCAGTATTTT.

The gene calls are TRBV5-4 and TRBJ2-3; 8 nucleotides match TRBD1. Per germline, CDR1 SGHNT and CDR2 YYREEE (reference sequence). Trimming at V came to 0 bases and at J to 13 bases, leaving 4 bases not matched to a gene. The CDR3 contains 12 residues. CDR3 region: CASSLGQGNEYF. The DNA of the CDR3 is TGTGCCAGCAGCTTGGGACAGGGGAATGAGTATTTT.

The chain is built from TRBV9 and TRBJ1-6; D not certain. Germline V CDR1 and CDR2: SGDLS, YYNGEE. With 1 base removed from V and 8 bases from J, the gap between germline ends came to 13 bases. The CDR3 covers 15 residues. In nucleotides, the CDR3 is TGTGCCAGCAGCGTACTATTGGGGAACCATTCACCCCTCCACTTT. It translates to CASSVLLGNHSPLHF.

V and J are TRBV4-1 and TRBJ2-7, with 9 bases identical to TRBD1. Germline CDR1 and CDR2: MGHRA and YSYEKL. The CDR3 consists of 15 residues. Trimming took 3 bases from V and 3 from J; bases not matched to a gene: 6. CDR3 sequence (DNA): TGCGCCAGCAGCCACTCTGCGACAGGGGGCTACGAGCAGTACTTC. This codes for CASSHSATGGYEQYF.

The gene calls are TRBV6-5 and TRBJ2-7, with a tentative D call TRBD1 (6 bases). The CDR3 totals 10 residues. Germline assignment: CDR1 MNHEY and CDR2 SVGAGI. Trimming left V 7 bases short and J 11 bases short, with 12 bases between. The CDR3 DNA sequence: TGTGCCAGCAAGGGCGAGGGGGAGTACTTC. It is translated as CASKGEGEYF.

The chain uses TRBV29-1 and TRBJ1-2; D might be TRBD1 (5 bases). This CDR3 contains 12 residues. Per the germline V gene, CDR1 is SQVTM and CDR2 is ANQGSEA. The V end lost 2 bases, the J end lost 5 bases, and 9 bases lay between the germline ends. As DNA, the CDR3 is TGCAGCGTTGAACCCAGGGTTTATGGCTACACCTTC. Translation gives CSVEPRVYGYTF.

The CDR3 region has the DNA TGCGCCAGCAGCTCGTTTAGCGGGGGAAGCACAGATACGCAGTATTTT. Residues: CASSSFSGGSTDTQYF. This chain uses TRBV5-1 with TRBJ2-3, with 9 bases fitting TRBD2. Germline CDR1 reads SGHRS; CDR2 reads YFSETQ. The CDR3 loop spans 16 amino acids. Trimming took 3 bases from V and 0 from J; bases not matched to a gene: 5.

This clone was counted a few times. The V call is TRBV29-1, the J call TRBJ1-3; D remains ambiguous. The germline V and J ends were trimmed by 3 bases and 4 bases, with 4 bases remaining between them. The germline V gene has CDR1 SQVTM and CDR2 ANQGSEA. The CDR3 contains 11 residues. CDR3 nucleotides: TGCAGCGTTGATGCAGGAAACACCATATATTTT. Its protein is CSVDAGNTIYF.

This clone was counted a few times. The gene calls are TRBV28 and TRBJ2-2; D uncertain. V lost 5 bases and J 4 bases, leaving 11 bases between the germline ends. Germline CDR1 MDHEN, CDR2 SYDVKM. The CDR3 length is 14 residues. CDR3 DNA sequence: TGTGCCAGCAGTCAGGTCGTAGGCACCGGGGAGCTGTTTTTT. It is translated as CASSQVVGTGELFF.